Shown below are 11 T cell receptor beta chains from a single sample sequenced in a study of cytomegalovirus exposure and HLA in healthy donors. Researchers ran the PCR with 60 Vbeta and 13 Jbeta primers. Produced via immunoSEQ multiplex PCR; TCRdb's table is partial and in-frame only. Its table lists 200,000 or so clones. The specimen sequenced was PBMCs. These receptors originate from a boy aged 5-17 years in good health and CMV-seronegative.

CDR3: CASSLDLGGRNSPLHF. CDR3 DNA sequence: TGCGCCAGCAGCTTGGATTTAGGGGGTCGGAATTCACCCCTCCACTTT. The V call is TRBV5-1, the J call TRBJ1-6; D possibly corresponds to TRBD1 (6 bases). The CDR3 has 16 residues. Germline CDR1 SGHRS, CDR2 YFSETQ. Trimming took 0 bases from V and 7 from J, leaving 14 bases between them. Full variable domain (outside the CDR3, taken from reference TRBV5-1 and TRBJ1-6): KAGVTQTPRYLIKTRGQQVTLSCSPISGHRSVSWYQQTPGQGLQFLFEYFSETQRNKGNFPGRFSGRQFSNSRSEMNVSTLELGDSALYLCASSLDLGGRNSPLHFGNGTRLTVT.

In nucleotides, the CDR3 is TGTGCCTGGAGCCTAGGGGACAGGCGTGAAAAACTGTTTTTT. It encodes CAWSLGDRREKLFF. The chain uses TRBV30 and TRBJ1-4; 8 bases map to TRBD1. The CDR3 runs to 14 residues. V lost 3 bases and J lost 7; bases outside the gene matches: 7. Germline assignment: CDR1 GTSNPN and CDR2 SVGIG (reference sequence).

This chain connects TRBV5-5 to TRBJ1-3; tentative D call: TRBD1 (5 bases). This CDR3 has 14 residues. Germline values: CDR1 SGHKS, CDR2 YYEKEE (reference sequence). V was clipped by 4 bases and J by 4 bases, with 12 bases between them. The CDR3: CASSIRDSGNTIYF. In DNA, the CDR3 is TGTGCCAGCAGCATCAGGGATTCAGGAAACACCATATATTTT.

The chain couples TRBV29-1 to TRBJ1-1, with D maybe TRBD1 (5 bases). From germline, CDR1 is SQVTM and CDR2 ANQGSEA. Trimming pared 3 bases from V and 4 bases from J, leaving 18 bases between. The CDR3 is made up of 15 amino acids. CDR3 residues: CSVDKRTPGGTEAFF. As DNA, the CDR3 is TGCAGCGTTGATAAGCGGACCCCGGGGGGCACTGAAGCTTTCTTT.

This chain's CDR3 is CASSLTWRYNQPQHF. The CDR3 coding sequence is TGCGCCAGCAGTCTCACTTGGAGGTATAATCAGCCCCAGCATTTT. This sequence joins TRBV4-3 and TRBJ1-5, with D unclear. Trimming took off 6 bases at V and 4 bases at J, with 16 bases between the two ends. CDR3 size: 15 residues. Germline values: CDR1 LGHNA, CDR2 YSLEER.

This chain joins TRBV29-1 and TRBJ2-7; the D gene is possibly TRBD1 (6 bases). The CDR3 is 13 amino acids. Germline V gene sequence: CDR1 SQVTM, CDR2 ANQGSEA. Trimming removed 4 bases from V and 0 bases from J, with 10 bases in between. The CDR3, as DNA: TGCAGCGTTGGACAGGTTAGCTCCTACGAGCAGTACTTC. As protein: CSVGQVSSYEQYF.

CDR3 bases: TGTGCCAGCAGCCAAAACCCCCAGGGCGAGCAGTACTTC. Residues: CASSQNPQGEQYF. The gene calls are TRBV4-2 and TRBJ2-5, with a tentative D call TRBD1 (5 bases). The J call may be incorrect, as the DNA end agrees better with TRBJ2-7. Germline assignment: CDR1 LGHNA and CDR2 YNFKEQ. This CDR3 is built from 13 residues.

J is TRBJ1-1 and V is TRBV19, with a tentative D call TRBD1 (5 bases). Trimming pared 5 bases from V and 4 bases from J, leaving 8 bases between. This CDR3 has 12 residues. Germline V gives CDR1 LNHDA, CDR2 SQIVND (reference sequence). CDR3 loop: CASSQGITEAFF. CDR3 nucleotide sequence: TGTGCCAGTAGTCAGGGAATCACTGAAGCTTTCTTT.

The CDR3 sequence is CASSSGARRGTEAFF. The DNA of the CDR3 is TGTGCCAGCAGCTCAGGGGCCCGAAGGGGGACTGAAGCTTTCTTT. The J gene is TRBJ1-1, the V gene TRBV11-2, with a tentative D call TRBD1 (6 bases). V lost 4 bases, J lost 5 bases, and 17 bases lay in between. The CDR3 has 15 amino acids. Germline V CDR1 and CDR2: SGHAT, FQNNGV.

This chain connects TRBV6-1 to TRBJ1-2; 8 nucleotides agree with TRBD1. V dropped 9 bases and J dropped 4; count of bases not matched to a gene: 4. The CDR3 runs to 12 residues. CDR1 is MNHNS and CDR2 is SASEGT in the germline V gene. The CDR3 DNA is TGTGCCAGTACAGGACAGGGCTATGGCTACACCTTC. Protein: CASTGQGYGYTF.

The chain links TRBV19 to TRBJ2-7; D gene unclear. The CDR3 runs 15 residues. Per the germline V gene, CDR1 is LNHDA and CDR2 is SQIVND (reference sequence). Trimming pared 1 base from V and 2 bases from J, leaving 12 bases between. Written as DNA, the CDR3 is TGTGCCAGTAGTATAGGTAGCTCCACTACCTACGAGCAGTACTTC. It specifies CASSIGSSTTYEQYF.